This T cell receptor (beta chain) came from a study of T cells in Graves' hyperthyroidism and ophthalmopathy. A note on this clonotype: The junction shows a germline mismatch at one end, possibly a read error.

This CDR3 contains 15 residues. Germline CDR1 reads SGHDT; CDR2 reads YYEEEE. The CDR3 regions of TCR beta were amplified from RNA transcripts. The HTBI primer set drove a first-round RT-PCR of the TCR CDR3. TCRdb re-called the multiplex PCR reads with MiXCR, one entry per CDR3 protein. The sample lists some 300,000 distinct CDR3 sequences, roughly 19% occurring once. Specimen: blood. The rearrangement links TRBV5-6 to TRBJ1-6; a weak D match, TRBD1 (5 bases). The clonotype comes from a man aged 50-59 years with Graves' ophthalmopathy. The CDR3 DNA is TGTGTCAGCAGCTTGGCTGCGGGGGGTGTTGGACCCCTCCACTTT. Protein: CVSSLAAGGVGPLHF.